The 24 T cell receptor beta chains presented below share a single source sample, sequenced in a study of beta chain features in type 1 diabetes. The entirety of the isolated RNA underwent reverse transcription, so expressed TCRB transcripts were sequenced. The repertoire was sequenced with immunoSEQ multiplex PCR; TCRdb's copy has only in-frame clones and lacks some. The sample carries fewer than 400,000 clones, 6.5% to 10% recorded once. The sample consisted of central memory CD4+ T cells from blood. The receptors originated from a young woman in good health.

This clone was found a few times. This chain links TRBV27 with TRBJ2-3; 7 bases are a match to TRBD1. CDR3 length: 14 amino acids. V was clipped by 5 bases and J by 2 bases; unmatched bases: 4. Germline V gene sequence: CDR1 MNHEY, CDR2 SMNVEV (reference sequence). CDR3 nucleotide sequence: TGTGCCAGCAGTCACAGGGGACCCACAGATACGCAGTATTTT. Protein: CASSHRGPTDTQYF.

This clone has only a few counts. The J gene is TRBJ1-2, the V gene TRBV6-5; D is uncertain. Deletions cut 5 bases from V and 4 bases from J, with 11 bases between. This CDR3 is 13 amino acids long. The V gene's germline CDR1 is MNHEY and CDR2 SVGAGI. CDR3 in DNA: TGTGCCAGCAGTGAAGGGCGTACCTATGGCTACACCTTC. Translated, it gives CASSEGRTYGYTF.

The chain combines TRBV7-2 with TRBJ2-3, with a possible D match to TRBD1 (6 bases). V lost 5 bases and J 0 bases, leaving 12 bases between the germline ends. CDR1 is SGHTA and CDR2 is FQGNSA in the germline V gene. This CDR3 is 15 amino acids long. The CDR3, as DNA: TGTGCCAGCAGCCGAGGGGGAGCCAGCACAGATACGCAGTATTTT. Encoded protein: CASSRGGASTDTQYF.

This clone was found a few times. The chain has TRBV21-1 and TRBJ2-7; whether TRBD1, the table's D call, matches the DNA was not checked. TRBV21-1 is reported as a pseudogene. The CDR3 totals 18 residues. Here the CDR3 reads CASSKAAPGQGLIYEQYF. CDR3 sequence (DNA): TGTGCCAGCAGCAAAGCGGCCCCGGGACAGGGGCTGATCTACGAGCAGTACTTC.

This clone was picked up many times. A much larger clone is a single base away; this may be a read error. The rearrangement joins TRBV11-2 to TRBJ2-6; no firm D call. Germline-derived CDR1 and CDR2 are SGHAT and FQNNGV. V lost 5 bases to trimming and J lost 1 base, with 6 bases between them. The CDR3 runs 14 residues. The CDR3 DNA sequence: TGTGCCAGCAGCCCGACGTCTGGGGCCAACGTCCTGACTTTC. Its protein is CASSPTSGANVLTF.

The genes are TRBV5-1 and TRBJ1-4; perhaps TRBD1 as D (6 bases). Germline V gene data show CDR1 as SGHRS and CDR2 as YFSETQ. The ends were cut back, 6 bases at V and 5 bases at J, with 14 bases in the middle. The length of the CDR3 is 14 residues. This chain's CDR3 is CASNRGQPNEKLFF. The CDR3 DNA follows: TGCGCCAGCAACAGAGGACAGCCGAATGAAAAACTGTTTTTT. Filled out from reference TRBV5-1 and TRBJ1-4, the complete variable domain reads KAGVTQTPRYLIKTRGQQVTLSCSPISGHRSVSWYQQTPGQGLQFLFEYFSETQRNKGNFPGRFSGRQFSNSRSEMNVSTLELGDSALYLCASNRGQPNEKLFFGSGTQLSVL.

Comment on this clone: Other DNA sequences of this sample code for an identical CDR3. The chain recombines TRBV2 with TRBJ1-3; D is unclear. The V end lost 3 bases, the J end lost 0 bases, and 6 bases lay between the germline ends. In germline, CDR1 is SNHLY, CDR2 FYNNEI. The CDR3 runs 14 residues. The CDR3 is CASSDTVSGNTIYF. Written as DNA, the CDR3 is TGTGCCAGCAGTGACACCGTCTCTGGAAACACCATATATTTT.

This clone was recorded a few times. The rearrangement links TRBV6-5 to TRBJ1-2; 7 nucleotides line up with TRBD1. V was pared by 5 bases and J by 0 bases, with 6 bases of the junction left unmatched. The CDR3 length is 15 residues. Germline V gene data show CDR1 as MNHEY and CDR2 as SVGAGI. As DNA, the CDR3 is TGTGCCAGCAGTAGGACCAGGGGGACTAACTATGGCTACACCTTC. It is translated as CASSRTRGTNYGYTF.

This chain joins TRBV7-2 and TRBJ1-3; possibly TRBD1 for D (5 bases). The length of the CDR3 is 14 residues. Trimming took 5 bases from V and 2 from J, leaving 10 bases between them. In germline, CDR1 is SGHTA, CDR2 FQGNSA. CDR3 in amino acids: CASSPGGAGNTIYF. As DNA, the CDR3 is TGTGCCAGCAGCCCGGGGGGGGCTGGAAACACCATATATTTT. Full variable domain (missing parts from reference TRBV7-2 and TRBJ1-3): GAGVSQSPSNKVTEKGKDVELRCDPISGHTALYWYRQSLGQGLEFLIYFQGNSAPDKSGLPSDRFSAERTGGSVSTLTIQRTQQEDSAVYLCASSPGGAGNTIYFGEGSWLTVV.

This clone came up a few times. The rearrangement links TRBV5-1 to TRBJ1-1; D is undetermined. The V and J ends lost 4 bases and 4 bases respectively, with 17 bases between them. The CDR3 covers 15 residues. Per the germline V gene, CDR1 is SGHRS and CDR2 is YFSETQ. As DNA, the CDR3 is TGCGCCAGCAGCAAGTTCACGGAGCCGGGCACTGAAGCTTTCTTT. Amino acid sequence: CASSKFTEPGTEAFF.

V gene TRBV28 combines with J gene TRBJ2-2; 7 bases fit TRBD1. The length of the CDR3 is 14 residues. Germline V gene data show CDR1 as MDHEN and CDR2 as SYDVKM. V shed 7 bases and J 4 bases; nucleotides not matched to a gene: 6. CDR3 sequence: CASNTQGSTGELFF. For the CDR3, the DNA is TGTGCCAGCAATACACAGGGGAGCACCGGGGAGCTGTTTTTT.

There are a few counts of this clone. The rearrangement joins TRBV7-2 to TRBJ2-2, with D hard to call. Deletions cut 1 base from V and 6 bases from J, with 6 bases between. This CDR3 comprises 13 residues. The germline CDR1 and CDR2 sequences are SGHTA and FQGNSA. CDR3: CASSLESAGELFF. The CDR3, as DNA: TGTGCCAGCAGCTTAGAATCGGCCGGGGAGCTGTTTTTT.

This clone was observed a few times. V gene TRBV28 combines with J gene TRBJ1-5; D is unresolved. Germline CDR1 and CDR2: MDHEN and SYDVKM. Trimming removed 2 bases at V and 7 bases at J, with 12 bases between. CDR3 size: 14 residues. The CDR3 reads CASSLISRGQPQHF. The CDR3 DNA reads TGTGCCAGCAGTTTAATTTCACGAGGGCAGCCCCAGCATTTT.

This clone was detected only a few times. Within the sample, other DNA sequences also encode this same CDR3. This chain links TRBV11-2 with TRBJ2-7, with D unclear. Germline CDR1 and CDR2: SGHAT and FQNNGV. The CDR3 has 14 amino acids. V lost 1 base, J lost 3 bases, and 10 bases lay in between. The CDR3 DNA follows: TGTGCCAGCAGCTTAGCGTCCGGTCGCTACGAGCAGTACTTC. It yields the protein CASSLASGRYEQYF.

There are a few counts of this clone. The chain is built from TRBV10-3 and TRBJ1-5; 8 nucleotides match TRBD1. The CDR3 consists of 17 residues. The ends lost 5 bases at V and 2 bases at J; junction bases unmatched: 11. Germline CDR1 and CDR2: ENHRY and SYGVKD. CDR3 in DNA: TGTGCCATCAGTTCGGGACAGGCATGGAGTGGCAATCAGCCCCAGCATTTT. Amino acid sequence: CAISSGQAWSGNQPQHF.

The rearrangement uses TRBV7-2 and TRBJ1-2, with 7 bases fitting TRBD1. The germline V gene has CDR1 SGHTA and CDR2 FQGNSA. V shed 5 bases, J shed 2 bases, and the junction held 8 bases outside the gene matches. The CDR3 has 15 amino acids. The CDR3 sequence is CASSRLVRGNYGYTF. In DNA form, the CDR3 reads TGTGCCAGCAGCCGCCTCGTCAGGGGGAACTATGGCTACACCTTC. The variable domain in full, with the rest retrieved from reference TRBV7-2 and TRBJ1-2, is GAGVSQSPSNKVTEKGKDVELRCDPISGHTALYWYRQSLGQGLEFLIYFQGNSAPDKSGLPSDRFSAERTGGSVSTLTIQRTQQEDSAVYLCASSRLVRGNYGYTFGSGTRLTVV.

In its sample, this clone was seen many times. This sequence joins TRBV28 and TRBJ2-7; 9 nucleotides match TRBD2. Germline-derived CDR1 and CDR2 are MDHEN and SYDVKM. The CDR3 runs 12 residues. V shed 6 bases, J shed 8 bases, and the junction held 5 bases outside the gene matches. CDR3 loop: CASSPSGRQQYF. The CDR3 DNA follows: TGTGCCAGCAGCCCAAGCGGGAGGCAGCAGTACTTC.

This clone turned up a few times. The V and J genes are TRBV6-5 and TRBJ2-7; weak D call: TRBD2 (6 bases). The germline gives CDR1 MNHEY, CDR2 SVGAGI. V shed 0 bases and J shed 1 base, with 13 bases lying between them. The CDR3 totals 16 residues. CDR3 region: CASSYSAQDYSYEQYF. CDR3 DNA: TGTGCCAGCAGTTACTCAGCACAGGACTATTCCTACGAGCAGTACTTC.

This clone showed up just a few times. This chain links TRBV10-3 with TRBJ2-5, with 7 bases that match TRBD2. CDR3 length equals 15 residues. Germline values: CDR1 ENHRY, CDR2 SYGVKD. V shed 7 bases, J shed 1 base, and the junction held 9 bases outside the gene matches. The CDR3 region has the DNA TGTGCCATCAAGTCCGGGGGGAATTTCCAAGAGACCCAGTACTTC. It codes for CAIKSGGNFQETQYF.

Comments on this clone: Other nucleotide sequences from this sample produce the same CDR3. This sequence joins TRBV7-9 and TRBJ2-3; D unclear. Germline V lookup: CDR1 SEHNR, CDR2 FQNEAQ (reference sequence). The CDR3 is 12 amino acids. V lost 3 bases and J 4 bases, leaving 5 bases between the germline ends. The CDR3 DNA reads as TGTGCCAGCAGCTTGGCAGCAGATACGCAGTATTTT. Its protein product is CASSLAADTQYF.

This clone was seen a few times. The chain links TRBV27 to TRBJ2-5; D is perhaps TRBD1 or TRBD2 (6 bases each). The V gene's germline CDR1 is MNHEY and CDR2 SMNVEV (reference sequence). The germline V and J ends were trimmed by 0 bases and 5 bases, with 13 bases remaining between them. The CDR3 sequence is 15 residues long. The CDR3 DNA sequence: TGTGCCAGCAGTTTATCCTACGTAGGGGGGGAGACCCAGTACTTC. It encodes CASSLSYVGGETQYF.

This clone was seen more than once but under ten times. The junction shows a germline mismatch at one end, possibly a read error. The identical CDR3 is also encoded by other nucleotide sequences in the sample. The chain carries TRBV7-7 and TRBJ2-5; D ambiguous. Looked up from germline, CDR1 is SSHAT and CDR2 is FNYEAQ (reference sequence). CDR3 size: 15 residues. The CDR3 reads CASSLGGIGGETQYF. Here the CDR3 DNA reads TGTGCTAGCAGCTTAGGTGGTATTGGCGGCGAGACCCAGTACTTC. Full variable domain (missing parts from reference TRBV7-7 and TRBJ2-5): GAGVSQSPRYKVTKRGQDVTLRCDPISSHATLYWYQQALGQGPEFLTYFNYEAQPDKSGLPSDRFSAERPEGSISTLTIQRTEQRDSAMYRCASSLGGIGGETQYFGPGTRLLVL.

This clone was picked up a small number of times. This chain links TRBV6-1 with TRBJ2-3, with D perhaps matching TRBD2 (5 bases). V lost 7 bases and J 1 base, leaving 9 bases between the germline ends. Germline assignment: CDR1 MNHNS and CDR2 SASEGT. This CDR3 spans 13 amino acids. The CDR3 protein is CASTRSGTDTQYF. CDR3 in DNA: TGTGCCAGCACCCGTAGCGGCACAGATACGCAGTATTTT.

The V and J genes are TRBV25-1 and TRBJ2-3; D is possibly TRBD2 (5 bases). The CDR3 totals 14 residues. The germline V gene encodes CDR1 MGHDK and CDR2 SYGVNS. The germline V and J ends were trimmed by 3 bases and 4 bases, with 11 bases remaining between them. CDR3 bases: TGTGCCAGCAGTGACGGGATTCCGGCAGATACGCAGTATTTT. As protein: CASSDGIPADTQYF.